These 7 T cell receptor beta chains were sequenced from one sample in a study of T-cell memory formation after mild COVID-19. TCRdb analysed the 5' RACE reads with MiXCR anew, one entry per CDR3 protein. This table has approximately 430,000 distinct CDR3 sequences, under 25% appearing once. What was sequenced was PBMCs or a T cell subset sorted from them (not recorded which). The receptor source for this set is an adult woman who had mild COVID-19 (a few samples of this study predate the infection). Cell type and time point are not known.

The rearrangement uses TRBV7-9 and TRBJ1-2; TRBD1 might be the D (5 bases). This CDR3 contains 15 residues. From germline, CDR1 is SEHNR and CDR2 FQNEAQ (reference sequence). V gave up 0 bases and J gave up 4 bases, with 12 bases separating them. This chain's CDR3 is CASSLARDGPYGYTF. The CDR3 DNA follows: TGTGCCAGCAGCTTAGCCCGGGACGGCCCCTATGGCTACACCTTC. Based on the CDR3 plus reference TRBV7-9 and TRBJ1-2, the full variable domain is DTGVSQNPRHKITKRGQNVTFRCDPISEHNRLYWYRQTLGQGPEFLTYFQNEAQLEKSRLLSDRFSAERPKGSFSTLEIQRTEQGDSAMYLCASSLARDGPYGYTFGSGTRLTVV.

The chain employs TRBV5-1 and TRBJ1-1; D not certain. The CDR3 is 15 amino acids. CDR1 and CDR2 from the germline V gene are SGHRS and YFSETQ. The germline V and J ends were trimmed by 0 bases and 0 bases, with 9 bases remaining between them. The CDR3 DNA is TGCGCCAGCAGCTTGGCCGGACTGCTGAACACTGAAGCTTTCTTT. Amino acid sequence: CASSLAGLLNTEAFF.

This clonotype was counted between two and nine times. The chain has TRBV11-3 and TRBJ2-2, with D unresolved. The CDR3 consists of 12 residues. Trimming stripped 8 bases from V and 0 bases from J, with 4 bases between. Germline V CDR1 and CDR2: SGHNT, YENEEA. The CDR3 DNA reads as TGTGCCAGCGGGCCGAACACCGGGGAGCTGTTTTTT. Translating gives CASGPNTGELFF. The whole variable domain, remainder taken from reference TRBV11-3 and TRBJ2-2, is EAGVVQSPRYKIIEKKQPVAFWCNPISGHNTLYWYLQNLGQGPELLIRYENEEAVDDSQLPKDRFSAERLKGVDSTLKIQPAELGDSAVYLCASGPNTGELFFGEGSRLTVL.

A remark on this clonotype: The junction shows a germline mismatch at one end, possibly a read error. This chain joins TRBV3-1 and TRBJ2-6; a weak D match, TRBD1 (5 bases). Germline loops: CDR1 LGHDT, CDR2 YNNKEL (reference sequence). The CDR3 sequence is 16 residues long. This CDR3 is CASSPSRNSGANVPTF. The CDR3 nucleotides read TGTGCCAGCAGCCCATCACGAAACTCTGGGGCCAACGTCCCGACTTTC.

V usage is TRBV6-2 or TRBV6-3 and J usage is TRBJ2-1, with TRBD2 identical over 9 bases. Germline V gives CDR1 MNHEY, CDR2 SVGEGT. V lost 3 bases and J lost 11; bases outside the gene matches: 5. The CDR3 contains 13 residues. This chain's CDR3 is CASSYSASGKQFF. CDR3 in DNA: TGTGCCAGCAGTTATTCGGCTAGCGGGAAGCAGTTCTTC.

This clonotype has more than one count but fewer than ten. The genes are TRBV7-9 and TRBJ2-3, with D possibly matching TRBD2 (5 bases). This CDR3 region has 16 residues. Germline CDR1 is SEHNR and CDR2 is FQNEAQ (reference sequence). V gave up 0 bases and J gave up 1 base, with 11 bases separating them. The CDR3 loop is CASSLATGTRTDTQYF. The CDR3 DNA follows: TGTGCCAGCAGCTTAGCGACGGGAACACGCACAGATACGCAGTATTTT.

The rearrangement joins TRBV2 to TRBJ2-5, with D possibly TRBD2 on 6 matching bases. This CDR3 contains 16 residues. Germline loops: CDR1 SNHLY, CDR2 FYNNEI. Trimming left V 6 bases short and J 5 bases short, with 22 bases between. The DNA for the CDR3 is TGTGCCAGCAGCACCCGGGAGATTATTCCGGCGGAGACCCAGTACTTC. Translated: CASSTREIIPAETQYF.